The rows below give T cell receptor beta chains drawn from one sample of a study of Ad26.COV2.S vaccination and SARS-CoV-2 variants. The table came from immunoSEQ multiplex PCR; TCRdb's copy has only in-frame clones and leaves some out. The sample carries approximately 400,000 clones, 70% to 90% recorded once. This material consisted of peripheral blood, taken in a trial of Ad26.COV2.S vaccine versus placebo. The receptors here all came from a person between 18 and 59 years old who received the Ad26.COV2.S COVID-19 vaccine or a placebo. The CDR3 runs from the conserved cysteine through the conserved F or W. A D gene is named only where the DNA matches it firmly.

j_call v_call d_call cdr3_aa cdr3_nt
TRBJ2-7 TRBV5-4 . CASSLWATYEQYF TGTGCCAGCAGCTTATGGGCGACCTACGAGCAGTACTTC
TRBJ2-3 TRBV9 TRBD2 CASSVARLAGGGDTQYF TGTGCCAGCAGCGTAGCCCGACTAGCGGGAGGGGGAGATACGCAGTATTTT
TRBJ2-6 TRBV3-1/TRBV3-2 . CASTLSGANVLTF TGTGCCAGCACCCTATCTGGGGCCAACGTCCTGACTTTC
TRBJ2-3 TRBV5-1 TRBD2 CASSPPTWGLGTDTQYF TGCGCCAGCAGCCCTCCAACTTGGGGACTAGGCACAGATACGCAGTATTTT
TRBJ1-2 TRBV7-8 TRBD1 CASREVGQGGYGYTF TGTGCCAGCAGAGAAGTGGGACAGGGGGGTTATGGCTACACCTTC
TRBJ2-1 TRBV15 TRBD1 CATSRARTGDREQFF TGTGCCACCAGCAGAGCTCGGACAGGGGATCGTGAGCAGTTCTTC
TRBJ2-5 TRBV27 TRBD2 CASSLGGDPETQYF TGTGCCAGCAGTTTGGGGGGGGACCCAGAGACCCAGTACTTC
TRBJ2-3 TRBV19 TRBD1 CASRPGRGHGDTQYF TGTGCCAGTAGACCAGGCAGGGGGCATGGAGATACGCAGTATTTT
TRBJ2-7 TRBV4-3 TRBD2 CASSQDPSGTYEQYF TGCGCCAGCAGCCAAGATCCTAGCGGGACCTACGAGCAGTACTTC
TRBJ1-4 TRBV7-8 . CASSPLGVPATNEKLFF TGTGCCAGCAGCCCTCTCGGGGTTCCCGCAACTAATGAAAAACTGTTTTTT
TRBJ2-7 TRBV9 . CASSVGLPSSYEQYF TGTGCCAGCAGCGTAGGTTTGCCCTCCTCCTACGAGCAGTACTTC